This passage covers 5 T cell receptor beta chains from one sample sequenced in a study of identical twins. From the 5' RACE reads, TCRdb called clonotypes with MiXCR, one entry per CDR3 protein. The sample has 500,000 to 600,000 distinct CDR3 sequences, about 20% seen once. The same specimen was also included in a second study, on T cells expressing NK-cell markers.

The sequenced sample was CD4+ T cells sorted from blood. The receptors here all came from a woman aged 18-30 years in good health.

The table lists this clonotype with a few counts. The rearrangement links TRBV27 to TRBJ2-7; 10 bases are a match to TRBD2. Germline loops: CDR1 MNHEY, CDR2 SMNVEV (reference sequence). The V gene end was trimmed by 4 bases and the J gene end by 7 bases; junction bases not matched to a gene: 13. This CDR3 is 16 amino acids long. The CDR3 nucleotides read TGTGCCAGCAGTTGCCCCCCGAGCGGGAGGGAGGGGGAGCAGTACTTC. Protein: CASSCPPSGREGEQYF.

The rearrangement links TRBV4-3 to TRBJ2-3, with 7 bases fitting TRBD2. Unmatched junction bases numbered 6, after V lost 4 bases and J lost 2 bases. CDR3 size: 15 residues. Per the germline V gene, CDR1 is LGHNA and CDR2 is YSLEER. CDR3 amino acids: CASSLIAGNTDTQYF. Here the CDR3 DNA reads TGCGCCAGCAGCCTTATAGCGGGTAACACAGATACGCAGTATTTT.

The J gene is TRBJ2-1, the V gene TRBV10-3; D remains ambiguous. The CDR3 has 11 amino acids. Trimming stripped 10 bases from V and 9 bases from J, with 13 bases between. Germline values: CDR1 ENHRY, CDR2 SYGVKD. CDR3 in DNA: TGTGCCACCAGCTTCTCGACTGAGCAGTTCTTC. Its protein product is CATSFSTEQFF.

This clonotype has a count of ten or more. The chain combines TRBV29-1 with TRBJ2-7, with 12 bases that match TRBD2. CDR1 SQVTM and CDR2 ANQGSEA come from the germline V gene. The CDR3 spans 12 residues. V was clipped by 5 bases and J by 7 bases; unmatched bases: 3. CDR3 bases: TGCAGCGTTCGTCTAGCGGGAGGGGAGCAGTACTTC. Translation: CSVRLAGGEQYF.

At least ten counts were recorded for this clonotype. This chain connects TRBV20-1 to TRBJ2-7; no firm D call. CDR3 length equals 13 residues. Trimming took off 2 bases at V and 5 bases at J, with 13 bases between the two ends. The germline V gene has CDR1 DFQATT and CDR2 SNEGSKA (reference sequence). The CDR3 loop reads CSARKAMMDEQYF. The CDR3 coding sequence is TGCAGTGCTAGAAAAGCAATGATGGACGAGCAGTACTTC.